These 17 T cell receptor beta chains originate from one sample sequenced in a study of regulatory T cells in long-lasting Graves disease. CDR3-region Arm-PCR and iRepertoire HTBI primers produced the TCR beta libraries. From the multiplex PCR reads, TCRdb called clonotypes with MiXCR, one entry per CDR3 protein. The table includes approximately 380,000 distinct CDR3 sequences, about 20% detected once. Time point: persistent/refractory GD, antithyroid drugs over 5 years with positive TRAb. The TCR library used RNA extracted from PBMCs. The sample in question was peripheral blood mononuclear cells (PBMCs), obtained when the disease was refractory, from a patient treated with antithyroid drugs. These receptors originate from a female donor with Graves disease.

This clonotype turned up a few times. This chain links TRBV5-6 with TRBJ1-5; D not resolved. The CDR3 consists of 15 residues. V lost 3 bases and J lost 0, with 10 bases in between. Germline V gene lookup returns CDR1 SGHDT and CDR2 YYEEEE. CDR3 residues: CASSYTPNSNQPQHF. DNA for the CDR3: TGTGCCAGCAGCTACACCCCGAATAGCAATCAGCCCCAGCATTTT.

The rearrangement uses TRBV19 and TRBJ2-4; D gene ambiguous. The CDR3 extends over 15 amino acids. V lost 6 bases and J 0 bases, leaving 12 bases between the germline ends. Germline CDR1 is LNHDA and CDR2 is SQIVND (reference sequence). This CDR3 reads CASRGPGLAKNIQYF. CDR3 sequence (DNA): TGTGCCAGTAGGGGCCCCGGATTAGCCAAAAACATTCAGTACTTC.

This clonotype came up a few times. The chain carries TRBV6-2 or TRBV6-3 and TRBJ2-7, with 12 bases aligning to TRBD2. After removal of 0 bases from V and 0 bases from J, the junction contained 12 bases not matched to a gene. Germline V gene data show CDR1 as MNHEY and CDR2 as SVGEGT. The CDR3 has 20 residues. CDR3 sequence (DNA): TGTGCCAGCAGTTACTCGACGAGCACTAGCGGGAGGATCAACTCCTACGAGCAGTACTTC. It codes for CASSYSTSTSGRINSYEQYF.

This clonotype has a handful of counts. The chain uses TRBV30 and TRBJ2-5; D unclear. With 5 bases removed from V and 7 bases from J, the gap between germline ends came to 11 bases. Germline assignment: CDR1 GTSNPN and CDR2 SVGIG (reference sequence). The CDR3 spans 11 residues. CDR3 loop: CAWGPLGTQYF. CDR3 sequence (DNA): TGTGCCTGGGGCCCCTTAGGGACCCAGTACTTC.

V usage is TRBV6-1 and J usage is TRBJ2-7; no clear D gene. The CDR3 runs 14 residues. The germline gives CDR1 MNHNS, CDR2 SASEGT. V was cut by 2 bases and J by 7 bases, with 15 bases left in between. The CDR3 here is CASSERQTFGEQYF. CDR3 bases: TGTGCCAGCAGTGAAAGGCAGACTTTCGGGGAGCAGTACTTC.

The CDR3 is CSVRGGPNYEQYF. The CDR3 region has the DNA TGCAGCGTCCGAGGGGGGCCGAACTACGAGCAGTACTTC. The V and J genes are TRBV29-1 and TRBJ2-7; D possibly matches TRBD1 or TRBD2 (6 bases each). Trimming cost V 6 bases and J 3 bases, with 15 bases left between them. Germline V gene sequence: CDR1 SQVTM, CDR2 ANQGSEA. This CDR3 has 13 residues.

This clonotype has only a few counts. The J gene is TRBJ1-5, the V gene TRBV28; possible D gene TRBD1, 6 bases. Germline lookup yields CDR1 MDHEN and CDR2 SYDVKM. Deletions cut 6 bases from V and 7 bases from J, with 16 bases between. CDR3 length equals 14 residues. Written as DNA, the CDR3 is TGTGCCAGCAGACCTAACAGGGATTCACAGCCCCAGCATTTT. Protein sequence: CASRPNRDSQPQHF. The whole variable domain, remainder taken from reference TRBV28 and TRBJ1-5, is DVKVTQSSRYLVKRTGEKVFLECVQDMDHENMFWYRQDPGLGLRLIYFSYDVKMKEKGDIPEGYSVSREKKERFSLILESASTNQTSMYLCASRPNRDSQPQHFGDGTRLSIL.

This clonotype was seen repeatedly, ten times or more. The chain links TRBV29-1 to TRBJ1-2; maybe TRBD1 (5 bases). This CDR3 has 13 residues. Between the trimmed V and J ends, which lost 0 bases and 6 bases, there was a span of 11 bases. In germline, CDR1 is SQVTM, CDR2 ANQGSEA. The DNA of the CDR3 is TGCAGCGTTGAAGAGGTCTCAGGGCATGGCTACACCTTC. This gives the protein CSVEEVSGHGYTF.

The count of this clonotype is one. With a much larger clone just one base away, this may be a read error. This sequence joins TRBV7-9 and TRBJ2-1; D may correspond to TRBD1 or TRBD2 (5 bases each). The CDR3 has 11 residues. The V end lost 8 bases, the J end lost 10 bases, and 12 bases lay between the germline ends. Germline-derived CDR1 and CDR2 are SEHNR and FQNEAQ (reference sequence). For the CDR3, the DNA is TGTGCCAGCCGCCGGGGCGTCGAGCAGTTCTTC. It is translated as CASRRGVEQFF. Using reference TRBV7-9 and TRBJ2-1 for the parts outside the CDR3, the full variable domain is DTGVSQNPRHKITKRGQNVTFRCDPISEHNRLYWYRQTLGQGPEFLTYFQNEAQLEKSRLLSDRFSAERPKGSFSTLEIQRTEQGDSAMYLCASRRGVEQFFGPGTRLTVL.

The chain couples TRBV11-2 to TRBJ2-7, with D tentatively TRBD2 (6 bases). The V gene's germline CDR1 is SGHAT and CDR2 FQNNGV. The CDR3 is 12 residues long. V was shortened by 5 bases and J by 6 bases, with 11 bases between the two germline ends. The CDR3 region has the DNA TGTGCCAGCAGCCCGGAGGGCTTCGAGCAGTACTTC. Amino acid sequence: CASSPEGFEQYF.

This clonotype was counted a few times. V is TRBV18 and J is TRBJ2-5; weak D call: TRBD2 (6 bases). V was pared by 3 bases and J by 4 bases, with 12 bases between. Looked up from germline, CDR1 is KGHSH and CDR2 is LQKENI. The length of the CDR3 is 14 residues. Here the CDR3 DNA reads TGTGCCAGCTCACCGGCGGGACCCCGAGAGACCCAGTACTTC. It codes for CASSPAGPRETQYF.

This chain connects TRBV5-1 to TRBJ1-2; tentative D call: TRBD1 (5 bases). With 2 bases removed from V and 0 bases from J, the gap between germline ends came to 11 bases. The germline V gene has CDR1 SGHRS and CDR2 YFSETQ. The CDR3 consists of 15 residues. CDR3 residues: CASSFAMGANYGYTF. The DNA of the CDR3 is TGCGCCAGCAGCTTCGCGATGGGGGCTAACTATGGCTACACCTTC. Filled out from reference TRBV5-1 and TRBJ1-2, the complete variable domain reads KAGVTQTPRYLIKTRGQQVTLSCSPISGHRSVSWYQQTPGQGLQFLFEYFSETQRNKGNFPGRFSGRQFSNSRSEMNVSTLELGDSALYLCASSFAMGANYGYTFGSGTRLTVV.

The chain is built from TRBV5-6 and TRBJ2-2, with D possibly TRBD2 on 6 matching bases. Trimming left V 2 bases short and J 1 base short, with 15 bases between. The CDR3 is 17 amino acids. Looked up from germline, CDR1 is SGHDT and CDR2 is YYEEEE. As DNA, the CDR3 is TGTGCCAGCAGCTTATTTCGCGGAGCGGGGAACACCGGGGAGCTGTTTTTT. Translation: CASSLFRGAGNTGELFF.

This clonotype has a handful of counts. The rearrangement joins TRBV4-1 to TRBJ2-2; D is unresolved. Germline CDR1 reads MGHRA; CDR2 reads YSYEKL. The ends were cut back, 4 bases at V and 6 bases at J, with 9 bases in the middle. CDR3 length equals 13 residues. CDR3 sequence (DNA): TGCGCCAGCAGCCCTGGGATGGCCGGGGAGCTGTTTTTT. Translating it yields CASSPGMAGELFF.

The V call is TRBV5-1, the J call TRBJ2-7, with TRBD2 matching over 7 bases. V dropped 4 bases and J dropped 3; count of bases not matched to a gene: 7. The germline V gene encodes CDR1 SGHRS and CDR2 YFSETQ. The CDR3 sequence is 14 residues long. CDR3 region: CASSEQRDRYEQYF. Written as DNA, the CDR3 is TGCGCCAGCAGCGAGCAGCGGGACCGCTACGAGCAGTACTTC.

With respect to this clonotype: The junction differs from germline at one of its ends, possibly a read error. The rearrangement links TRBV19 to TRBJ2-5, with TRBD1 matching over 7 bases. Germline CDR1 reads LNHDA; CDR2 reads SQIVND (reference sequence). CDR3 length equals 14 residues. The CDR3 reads CASSPRDREEAQYF. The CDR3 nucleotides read TGTGCCAGTAGTCCAAGAGACAGGGAAGAGGCCCAGTACTTC.

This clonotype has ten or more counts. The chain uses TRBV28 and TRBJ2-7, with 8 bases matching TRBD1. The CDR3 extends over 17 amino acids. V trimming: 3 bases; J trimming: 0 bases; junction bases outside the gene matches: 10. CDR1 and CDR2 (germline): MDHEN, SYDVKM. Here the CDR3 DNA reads TGTGCCAGCAGTTTTCTGTTCGGTGGGACAGGCTCCTACGAGCAGTACTTC. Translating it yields CASSFLFGGTGSYEQYF.